These 32 T cell receptor beta chains originate from one sample sequenced in a study of blood T cell repertoires in COVID-19 (dated by TCRdb to the early 2020s). Library generation was performed with the immunoSEQ multiplex PCR assay. Not all clones reach the TCRdb copy of this immuneACCESS table, which keeps in-frame sequences only. Checked studies attribute under half of the gap to unresolved V genes and leave the rest unexplained. The sample table lists 200,000 to 250,000 clones, roughly 85% of them with a count of one. The ten largest account for approximately 2.1% of the sample. The sample was peripheral blood. Receptors originate from a young man who had recovered from COVID-19.

This clone has just one count. The CDR3 here is CARLFRQALYF. The CDR3 DNA is TGCGCCCGTTTATTCCGACAGGCCTTGTACTTC. The rearrangement joins TRBV5-1 to TRBJ2-4; TRBD1 is a possible D gene (6 bases). The CDR3 contains 11 residues. V was trimmed by 10 bases and J by 15 bases, leaving 20 bases between them. CDR1 SGHRS and CDR2 YFSETQ come from the germline V gene.

The chain couples TRBV5-1 to TRBJ2-2; 8 bases fit TRBD1. Trimming removed 3 bases from V and 0 bases from J; junction bases left unmatched: 4. Germline V gene lookup returns CDR1 SGHRS and CDR2 YFSETQ. The CDR3 has 16 amino acids. The CDR3 is CASSSRTGTNTGELFF. CDR3 sequence (DNA): TGCGCCAGCAGCTCCCGGACAGGGACGAACACCGGGGAGCTGTTTTTT.

In this sample, this clone turned up once. This chain connects TRBV7-2 to TRBJ2-5; the D gene is possibly TRBD2 (6 bases). The CDR3 loop spans 17 amino acids. V lost 5 bases to trimming and J lost 5 bases, with 24 bases between them. CDR1 SGHTA and CDR2 FQGNSA come from the germline V gene. CDR3: CASSPGLLPLGGETQYF. The CDR3 nucleotides read TGTGCCAGCAGCCCGGGACTCCTTCCTCTCGGAGGGGAGACCCAGTACTTC.

This clone is a singleton in its sample. CDR3 protein: CASSPWDLRGEQYF. CDR3 coding DNA: TGTGCCAGCTCACCCTGGGACCTCAGGGGCGAGCAGTACTTC. V gene TRBV18 combines with J gene TRBJ2-7; perhaps TRBD1 as D (6 bases). The CDR3 totals 14 residues. Germline V gene lookup returns CDR1 KGHSH and CDR2 LQKENI. Deletions cut 3 bases from V and 6 bases from J, with 15 bases between. The variable domain in full, completed from reference TRBV18 and TRBJ2-7, reads NAGVMQNPRHLVRRRGQEARLRCSPMKGHSHVYWYRQLPEEGLKFMVYLQKENIIDESGMPKERFSAEFPKEGPSILRIQQVVRGDSAAYFCASSPWDLRGEQYFGPGTRLTVT.

The chain employs TRBV9 and TRBJ2-3; D perhaps matches TRBD1 (5 bases). CDR1 is SGDLS and CDR2 is YYNGEE in the germline V gene. There are 15 residues in the CDR3. Deletions cut 2 bases from V and 4 bases from J, with 14 bases between. CDR3 loop: CASSVTGFAPDTQYF. The CDR3 region has the DNA TGTGCCAGCAGCGTCACAGGATTTGCCCCAGATACGCAGTATTTT.

This rearrangement joins TRBV13 to TRBJ2-5; 9 bases match TRBD1. CDR3 length equals 16 residues. J was trimmed by 5 bases and V by 5 bases; bases with no gene match: 12. CDR1 is PRHDT and CDR2 is FYEKMQ in the germline V gene (reference sequence). Here the CDR3 reads CASSTRLGTGRETQYF. CDR3 nucleotides: TGTGCCAGCAGCACCAGATTAGGGACAGGGAGGGAGACCCAGTACTTC.

Remarks on this clone: Other DNA sequences in the sample encode the same CDR3. The chain has TRBV5-4 and TRBJ1-1; D remains unclear. Germline V CDR1 and CDR2: SGHNT, YYREEE (reference sequence). V dropped 1 base and J dropped 0 bases, with 4 bases sitting between them. The CDR3 contains 13 residues. CDR3 DNA: TGTGCCAGCAGCTTGACGGTGAACACTGAAGCTTTCTTT. It codes for CASSLTVNTEAFF.

The chain is built from TRBV11-3 and TRBJ1-1; D remains unclear. The CDR3 totals 14 residues. V lost 2 bases and J lost 4, with 11 bases in between. Germline-derived CDR1 and CDR2 are SGHNT and YENEEA. CDR3: CASSLHRGSTEAFF. The CDR3 DNA follows: TGTGCCAGCAGCTTACATCGAGGGTCCACTGAAGCTTTCTTT.

The chain recombines TRBV25-1 with TRBJ2-7; 9 bases are shared with TRBD1. The J segment lost 4 bases and the V segment lost 7 bases, leaving 14 bases of the junction unmatched. The CDR3 is made up of 16 amino acids. CDR1 and CDR2 (germline): MGHDK, SYGVNS. As DNA, the CDR3 is TGTGCCAGCACCGCCTCCCGGGACAGGGCTGGGTACGAGCAGTACTTC. Translating it yields CASTASRDRAGYEQYF.

The genes are TRBV28 and TRBJ1-1, with a possible D match to TRBD1 (5 bases). With 7 bases removed from V and 12 bases from J, the gap between germline ends came to 15 bases. The germline V gene encodes CDR1 MDHEN and CDR2 SYDVKM. This CDR3 is 11 amino acids long. CDR3 coding DNA: TGTGCCAGCATCGTCGGGGGTTTAACTTTCTTT. Its protein product is CASIVGGLTFF.

The rearrangement joins TRBV6-2 or TRBV6-3 to TRBJ1-1; D possibly corresponds to TRBD1 (6 bases). V was clipped by 4 bases and J by 4 bases, with 19 bases between them. Germline V CDR1 and CDR2: MNHEY, SVGEGT. This CDR3 is 16 amino acids long. CDR3 DNA sequence: TGTGCCAGCAGTTGGGGGCCCGAGTCGGAGAGCACTGAAGCTTTCTTT. Amino acid sequence: CASSWGPESESTEAFF.

The rearrangement uses TRBV12-5 and TRBJ1-2; 10 bases are a match to TRBD1. CDR3 length equals 14 residues. V dropped 2 bases and J dropped 6; count of bases not matched to a gene: 3. Germline loops: CDR1 LGHNT, CDR2 FRNRAP. Written as DNA, the CDR3 is TGTGCTAGTGGTTTGATGGGACAGGGGAATGGCTACACCTTC. Translated: CASGLMGQGNGYTF.

CDR3 bases: TGTGCCAGCAGCGTAACGACAGTCACTGAAGCTTTCTTT. Translation: CASSVTTVTEAFF. The V call is TRBV9, the J call TRBJ1-1; D possibly corresponds to TRBD1 (5 bases). V lost 1 base to trimming and J lost 4 bases, with 8 bases between them. The CDR3 spans 13 residues. Germline V lookup: CDR1 SGDLS, CDR2 YYNGEE.

The V gene is TRBV5-5, the J gene TRBJ2-7, with D maybe TRBD1 (5 bases). The germline V gene encodes CDR1 SGHKS and CDR2 YYEKEE (reference sequence). The V and J ends lost 0 bases and 0 bases respectively, with 10 bases between them. The CDR3 consists of 15 residues. The CDR3 DNA follows: TGTGCCAGCAGCTTGGCTTGGGGCAGCTCCTACGAGCAGTACTTC. This sequence encodes CASSLAWGSSYEQYF.

This sequence joins TRBV5-1 and TRBJ1-1; weak D call: TRBD1 (5 bases). This CDR3 contains 14 residues. The V end lost 4 bases, the J end lost 3 bases, and 13 bases lay between the germline ends. Germline-derived CDR1 and CDR2 are SGHRS and YFSETQ. The DNA of the CDR3 is TGCGCCAGCAGCCCTACAACAGGAGACACTGAAGCTTTCTTT. This codes for CASSPTTGDTEAFF.

CDR3 protein: CASSSGWGNTEAFF. The CDR3 DNA reads TGCGCCAGCAGCTCAGGGTGGGGGAACACTGAAGCTTTCTTT. The chain joins TRBV5-1 to TRBJ1-1, with D possibly TRBD1 on 5 matching bases. Germline CDR1 SGHRS, CDR2 YFSETQ. The CDR3 is 14 residues long. V was shortened by 3 bases and J by 1 base, with 10 bases between the two germline ends.

The chain recombines TRBV30 with TRBJ1-3; 8 bases map to TRBD1. V gave up 4 bases and J gave up 2 bases; unmatched junction bases: 4. CDR1 and CDR2 from the germline V gene are GTSNPN and SVGIG (reference sequence). The CDR3 is 14 residues long. CDR3 protein: CAWIPGGPGNTIYF. CDR3 in DNA: TGTGCCTGGATACCAGGGGGCCCTGGAAACACCATATATTTT.

J is TRBJ1-5 and V is TRBV6-5, with D perhaps matching TRBD1 (5 bases). Germline V gene lookup returns CDR1 MNHEY and CDR2 SVGAGI. V was pared by 6 bases and J by 2 bases, with 14 bases between. CDR3 length: 15 amino acids. CDR3 in amino acids: CASRGGVGGNQPQHF. CDR3 nucleotides: TGTGCCAGCAGGGGGGGGGTCGGCGGCAATCAGCCCCAGCATTTT.

The J gene is TRBJ2-5, the V gene TRBV4-1, with 14 bases that match TRBD2. Germline CDR1 reads MGHRA; CDR2 reads YSYEKL. The CDR3 is 17 amino acids. V gave up 1 base and J gave up 1 base; unmatched junction bases: 2. The CDR3 DNA reads TGCGCCAGCAGCCAAGGGGGACTAGCGGGGGCCCAAGAGACCCAGTACTTC. It codes for CASSQGGLAGAQETQYF.

CDR3 in amino acids: CATSQERTGVGGYTF. CDR3 bases: TGTGCCACCAGCCAGGAAAGGACAGGAGTCGGTGGCTACACCTTC. The chain employs TRBV15 and TRBJ1-2; 7 nucleotides line up with TRBD1. Per the germline V gene, CDR1 is LNHNV and CDR2 is YYDKDF (reference sequence). This CDR3 has 15 amino acids. Unmatched junction bases numbered 13, after V lost 5 bases and J lost 7 bases.

CDR3 loop: CASSLVGTEPDEQYF. In DNA form, the CDR3 reads TGCGCCAGCAGCTTGGTCGGGACAGAGCCGGACGAGCAGTACTTC. The chain is built from TRBV5-1 and TRBJ2-7, with TRBD1 matching 7 bases. This CDR3 is 15 amino acids long. Germline V gene data show CDR1 as SGHRS and CDR2 as YFSETQ. Trimming took 0 bases from V and 5 from J; bases not matched to a gene: 8.

In its sample, this clone was seen once. The chain couples TRBV5-6 to TRBJ1-2; D gene ambiguous. The V and J ends lost 1 base and 7 bases respectively, with 14 bases between them. There are 14 residues in the CDR3. Germline-derived CDR1 and CDR2 are SGHDT and YYEEEE. In DNA, the CDR3 is TGTGCCAGCAGCTTGTGGATTGCGGTGGGTGGCTACACCTTC. Protein sequence: CASSLWIAVGGYTF.

The gene calls are TRBV6-4 and TRBJ1-2; 12 bases agree with TRBD1. The germline CDR1 and CDR2 sequences are MRHNA and SNTAGT. This CDR3 region has 14 residues. The V and J ends lost 8 bases and 3 bases, in that order; junction bases with no gene match: 4. CDR3 nucleotide sequence: TGTGCCAGCCGGGACAGGGGGCGCGACTATGGCTACACCTTC. Its translation: CASRDRGRDYGYTF.

This clone was found once. The sample has other DNA sequences that encode this CDR3 too. The rearrangement uses TRBV27 and TRBJ1-2, with D uncertain. This CDR3 has 14 amino acids. Germline CDR1 is MNHEY and CDR2 is SMNVEV (reference sequence). Trimming cost V 6 bases and J 4 bases, with 15 bases left between them. The DNA for the CDR3 is TGTGCCAGCAGCCTAGACTTGACCCTCTATGGCTACACCTTC. Protein sequence: CASSLDLTLYGYTF.

This sequence joins TRBV7-9 and TRBJ1-1; D gene uncertain. The germline V gene encodes CDR1 SEHNR and CDR2 FQNEAQ (reference sequence). The length of the CDR3 is 14 residues. V lost 7 bases, J lost 1 base, and 13 bases lay in between. The CDR3 loop reads CASIPGGENTEAFF. CDR3 bases: TGTGCCAGCATCCCCGGCGGGGAGAACACTGAAGCTTTCTTT.

This clone was detected only a few times. The rearrangement uses TRBV11-2 and TRBJ2-7; TRBD2 is a possible D gene (6 bases). CDR3 length: 13 amino acids. Trimming took 3 bases from V and 7 from J, leaving 13 bases between them. Germline V gene sequence: CDR1 SGHAT, CDR2 FQNNGV. In DNA form, the CDR3 reads TGTGCCAGCAGCTTTATGGCAGGGAGGGAGCAGTACTTC. Its translation: CASSFMAGREQYF.

This clone is a singleton in its sample. The rearrangement joins TRBV14 to TRBJ2-2; TRBD1 might be the D (5 bases). Trimming removed 2 bases at V and 1 base at J, with 17 bases between. The CDR3 contains 18 residues. Germline values: CDR1 SGHDN, CDR2 FVKESK. This chain's CDR3 is CASSQIPYRTRNTGELFF. CDR3 DNA sequence: TGTGCCAGCAGCCAAATCCCCTACAGGACAAGGAACACCGGGGAGCTGTTTTTT.

This clone was detected only once. J is TRBJ1-1 and V is TRBV19; D not resolved. The CDR3 spans 13 residues. Looked up from germline, CDR1 is LNHDA and CDR2 is SQIVND (reference sequence). Trimming took 1 base from V and 3 from J, leaving 6 bases between them. CDR3 in DNA: TGTGCCAGTAGTATAGCCACGGACACTGAAGCTTTCTTT. It translates to CASSIATDTEAFF.

This chain uses TRBV23-1 with TRBJ2-7; D perhaps matches TRBD2 (5 bases). TRBV23-1 is an open reading frame whose function is uncertain. The CDR3 covers 16 residues. The V and J ends lost 4 bases and 4 bases respectively, with 20 bases between them. The CDR3 nucleotides are TGCGCCAGCAGTCGGGGTGTAGGACTTCGGGCGTACGAGCAGTACTTC. It is translated as CASSRGVGLRAYEQYF.

This sequence joins TRBV5-4 and TRBJ2-2, with a possible D match to TRBD1 (6 bases). The germline gives CDR1 SGHNT, CDR2 YYREEE (reference sequence). V gave up 4 bases and J gave up 6 bases, with 16 bases separating them. The CDR3 has 15 amino acids. In DNA form, the CDR3 reads TGTGCCAGCAGCCTTGGGGGCAGGGAAGCCGGGGAGCTGTTTTTT. It is translated as CASSLGGREAGELFF.

The chain recombines TRBV6-1 with TRBJ2-7, with D possibly matching TRBD2 (5 bases). The germline V gene has CDR1 MNHNS and CDR2 SASEGT. The CDR3 is 17 amino acids. With 3 bases removed from V and 9 bases from J, the gap between germline ends came to 27 bases. The CDR3 DNA sequence: TGTGCCAGCAGTGAGAAAGGAGGTCCCGGGCATCTACGTGCGCAGTACTTC. This encodes CASSEKGGPGHLRAQYF.

This CDR3 reads CASSASTGVNEKLFF. CDR3 in DNA: TGTGCCAGCAGTGCGAGTACAGGGGTTAATGAAAAACTGTTTTTT. The V and J genes are TRBV6-4 and TRBJ1-4; 7 bases align to TRBD1. V shed 4 bases, J shed 4 bases, and the junction held 6 bases outside the gene matches. There are 15 residues in the CDR3. Germline V gene sequence: CDR1 MRHNA, CDR2 SNTAGT.